This T cell receptor beta chain originates from a study of blood T cell repertoires in COVID-19. Unmatched junction bases numbered 8, after V lost 3 bases and J lost 0 bases. This CDR3 has 16 residues. CDR1 is LGHNA, CDR2 YNFKEQ, per germline. Authors' methods: Reference gene primer amplification yielded estimated nucleated cell counts. Only in-frame clones appear in the TCRdb table, and some are missing; sequencing was by immunoSEQ multiplex PCR. V, J and clone size derive from that table, while D and trimming were established from the DNA sequence. The sample lists fewer than 200,000 clones; roughly four fifths were seen once.

This clonotype was sampled from a man in his forties or fifties who had recovered from COVID-19. The gene calls are TRBV4-2 and TRBJ2-7; 7 bases align to TRBD1. The source material was peripheral blood. Here the CDR3 reads CASSHIQGKISYEQYF. DNA for the CDR3: TGTGCCAGCAGCCATATACAGGGGAAGATCTCCTACGAGCAGTACTTC.